Presented here are 4 T cell receptor beta chains from one specimen sequenced in a study of cytomegalovirus exposure and HLA in healthy donors. Clones were sequenced by immunoSEQ multiplex PCR, and TCRdb holds only the in-frame ones, with some missing. The sample includes roughly 100,000 clones, approximately 90% seen only once; the top ten take less than 2%. The specimen was PBMCs. The receptors come from a woman aged 18-30 years in good health and CMV-seropositive.

The J gene is TRBJ2-3, the V gene TRBV9; 8 bases match TRBD2. The CDR3 spans 17 residues. The trim removed 0 bases at V and 6 bases at J, leaving 12 bases unmatched. Germline CDR1 and CDR2: SGDLS and YYNGEE. The CDR3 sequence is CASSVAASGGPADTQYF. CDR3 DNA sequence: TGTGCCAGCAGCGTAGCGGCGAGCGGGGGACCCGCGGATACGCAGTATTTT. Full variable domain (rest looked up from reference TRBV9 and TRBJ2-3): DSGVTQTPKHLITATGQRVTLRCSPRSGDLSVYWYQQSLDQGLQFLIQYYNGEERAKGNILERFSAQQFPDLHSELNLSSLELGDSALYFCASSVAASGGPADTQYFGPGTRLTVL.

The chain joins TRBV29-1 to TRBJ2-4; D not resolved. CDR1 SQVTM and CDR2 ANQGSEA come from the germline V gene. V lost 2 bases and J lost 3, with 8 bases in between. The CDR3 runs 13 residues. The CDR3 region has the DNA TGCAGCGTTGAAAGTGGTAGCAAAAACATTCAGTACTTC. Encoded protein: CSVESGSKNIQYF. Looking up the rest from reference TRBV29-1 and TRBJ2-4 gives the full variable domain: SAVISQKPSRDICQRGTSLTIQCQVDSQVTMMFWYRQQPGQSLTLIATANQGSEATYESGFVIDKFPISRPNLTFSTLTVSNMSPEDSSIYLCSVESGSKNIQYFGAGTRLSVL.

The rearrangement links TRBV6-5 to TRBJ2-1; D is uncertain. V shed 9 bases and J shed 5 bases, with 8 bases lying between them. The germline V gene has CDR1 MNHEY and CDR2 SVGAGI. This CDR3 spans 11 amino acids. The CDR3 DNA reads as TGTGCCAGTCTCAGGAACAATGAGCAGTTCTTC. Translation: CASLRNNEQFF.

The chain has TRBV2 and TRBJ2-7, with D unresolved. V lost 2 bases to trimming and J lost 1 base, with 6 bases between them. The CDR3 sequence is 13 residues long. Germline loops: CDR1 SNHLY, CDR2 FYNNEI. CDR3 sequence: CASSETLSYEQYF. CDR3 in DNA: TGTGCCAGCAGTGAAACGCTATCCTACGAGCAGTACTTC.